This T cell receptor (beta chain) originates from a study of T-cell reconstitution after alpha-beta-depleted transplantation in children (dated by TCRdb to between 2015 and 2016). The study in broad terms: The study quantitatively tracked T-cell immune reconstitution after TCRalphabeta/CD19-depleted allogeneic hematopoietic cell transplantation in children using TCR repertoire profiling.

This clonotype was found a few times. The clone's antigen remains unknown. One base away there is no much larger clone; base qualities are not given. Libraries were built with PCR. The instrument given in TCRdb is Illumina HiSeq 2500. To normalize quantification of the TCRbeta repertoire, the TCR libraries were built with molecular barcoding that relied on unique molecular identifiers. Through fastp at Q25 and MiXCR, TCRdb rebuilt clones from the public reads, retaining in-frame beta chains. Entries that share a CDR3 protein sequence are merged under the most common genes and DNA. This sample is represented by over 550,000 distinct CDR3 sequences; about 10% of them were singletons. In total, the top ten clones hold less than 4.5% of the sample. At the junction V is shortened by 0 bases and J by 6 bases; bases outside the gene matches: 10. CDR1 and CDR2 were assigned from the germline V gene (reference sequence) as LGHDT and YNNKEL. Reading from cysteine to phenylalanine, the CDR3 counts 19 amino acids. Only CDR3 DNA remains: 57 bases, in frame from the first base.

This chain is built from TRBV3-1 and TRBJ2-4, and TRBD2 aligns with 14 junction nucleotides. The origin of this receptor is a human donor who donated a stem cell graft to a child with acute myeloid leukemia. The source material was PBMCs from the stem cell graft donor, sampled from the stem cell graft. The nucleotides are TGTGCCAGCAGCCAAGATCAGGGGACTAGCGGGAGAGGGATAAACATTCAGTACTTC. It translates as CASSQDQGTSGRGINIQYF.